The 5 T cell receptor beta chains below come from one sample, sequenced in a study of T-cell memory formation after mild COVID-19. In TCRdb, the 5' RACE reads were re-called with MiXCR into one record per CDR3 protein. This table has roughly 160,000 distinct CDR3 sequences, roughly 13% appearing once. Sequenced input: PBMCs or a T cell subset sorted from them (not recorded which). Source of these receptors: a man aged 18 to 29 who had mild COVID-19 (a few samples of this study predate the infection). Cell type and time point are not known.

This clonotype was counted many times. The chain recombines TRBV20-1 with TRBJ1-5; 7 bases align to TRBD1. The CDR3 totals 12 residues. V lost 5 bases and J lost 6; bases outside the gene matches: 4. CDR1 and CDR2 (germline): DFQATT, SNEGSKA (reference sequence). The CDR3 spells CSAGGGSQPQHF. CDR3 DNA: TGCAGTGCTGGAGGGGGCTCTCAGCCCCAGCATTTT.

In nucleotides, the CDR3 is TGTGCCACCAGCAGTGTTGGATGGGAAGAAAAACTGTTTTTT. Encoded protein: CATSSVGWEEKLFF. This chain links TRBV15 with TRBJ1-4; D gene uncertain. The CDR3 consists of 14 residues. From germline, CDR1 is LNHNV and CDR2 YYDKDF (reference sequence). Trimming pared 3 bases from V and 8 bases from J, leaving 13 bases between.

This clonotype was picked up a small number of times. This sequence joins TRBV4-1 and TRBJ2-5; D gene uncertain. Germline V gives CDR1 MGHRA, CDR2 YSYEKL. The V end was cut by 4 bases, the J end by 4 bases, with 13 bases between. The CDR3 loop spans 14 amino acids. The DNA of the CDR3 is TGCGCCAGCAGCCTACCACAATCTGGAGAGACCCAGTACTTC. Protein product: CASSLPQSGETQYF.

J is TRBJ2-5 and V is TRBV7-9; 8 bases map to TRBD2. The V segment lost 5 bases and the J segment 4 bases; nucleotides outside the gene matches: 3. The CDR3 contains 13 residues. Germline V gives CDR1 SEHNR, CDR2 FQNEAQ (reference sequence). CDR3 coding DNA: TGTGCCAGCAGCGTGGGACTAGGAGAGACCCAGTACTTC. It is translated as CASSVGLGETQYF.

The chain uses TRBV15 and TRBJ2-1; possible D gene TRBD2, 5 bases. Germline V CDR1 and CDR2: LNHNV, YYDKDF (reference sequence). The CDR3 consists of 17 residues. V lost 5 bases and J lost 4, with 21 bases in between. As DNA, the CDR3 is TGTGCCACCAGCGTCAAGGGCGAGGGCCGGGAATACAATGAGCAGTTCTTC. Its translation: CATSVKGEGREYNEQFF.